A selection of T cell receptor beta chains follows, all from one sample in a study of blood T cell repertoires in COVID-19. TCRdb's table, derived via immunoSEQ multiplex PCR, lists solely in-frame clones and lacks some. The repertoire consists of 130,000 to 150,000 clones, with about 76% occurring once and the leading ten covering 4.5% to 5%. Sequencing input: peripheral blood. The receptors derive from a woman between 65 and 79 years old with COVID-19, enrolled during active disease. CDR3s include the opening cysteine and the closing phenylalanine or tryptophan. Fields, in order: V gene, clone size, J gene, D gene, CDR3 protein, CDR3 DNA. D genes are given only for firm matches. Only some rows state a clone size, as once, few, many or a class for expanded clones.

v_call: TRBV18
clone_size: -
j_call: TRBJ2-3
d_call: -
cdr3_aa: CASSPPTEDTQYF
cdr3_nt: TGTGCCAGCTCACCACCGACAGAGGATACGCAGTATTTT

v_call: TRBV5-1
clone_size: -
j_call: TRBJ2-2
d_call: -
cdr3_aa: CASTPHMGALPGELFF
cdr3_nt: TGCGCCAGCACTCCCCATATGGGGGCGCTTCCCGGGGAGCTGTTTTTT

v_call: TRBV5-1
clone_size: -
j_call: TRBJ1-3
d_call: -
cdr3_aa: CASRGGSGNTIYF
cdr3_nt: TGCGCCAGCCGAGGCGGCTCTGGAAATACCATATATTTT

v_call: TRBV19
clone_size: -
j_call: TRBJ1-1
d_call: -
cdr3_aa: CASSITRAEAFF
cdr3_nt: TGTGCCAGTAGTATAACCAGGGCTGAAGCTTTCTTT

v_call: TRBV11-1
clone_size: -
j_call: TRBJ2-2
d_call: -
cdr3_aa: CASSLGGQGTGELFF
cdr3_nt: TGTGCCAGCAGCTTAGGAGGTCAGGGGACCGGGGAGCTGTTTTTT

v_call: TRBV29-1
clone_size: -
j_call: TRBJ1-1
d_call: TRBD1
cdr3_aa: CSVGDRKNTEAFF
cdr3_nt: TGCAGCGTTGGGGACAGAAAAAACACTGAAGCTTTCTTT

v_call: TRBV19
clone_size: -
j_call: TRBJ2-7
d_call: -
cdr3_aa: CASTGIGDEQYF
cdr3_nt: TGTGCCAGCACGGGGATTGGGGACGAGCAGTACTTC

v_call: TRBV27
clone_size: -
j_call: TRBJ2-3
d_call: TRBD1
cdr3_aa: CASSGTGRHTDTQYF
cdr3_nt: TGTGCCAGCAGCGGGACAGGGAGGCACACAGATACGCAGTATTTT

v_call: TRBV5-1
clone_size: -
j_call: TRBJ2-7
d_call: -
cdr3_aa: CASSVGTAGLYEQYF
cdr3_nt: TGCGCCAGCTCGGTTGGGACTGCCGGACTCTACGAGCAGTACTTC

v_call: TRBV5-1
clone_size: -
j_call: TRBJ2-7
d_call: TRBD1
cdr3_aa: CASSWGDRDYEQYF
cdr3_nt: TGCGCCAGCAGCTGGGGGGACAGGGATTACGAGCAGTACTTC

v_call: TRBV2
clone_size: -
j_call: TRBJ2-7
d_call: TRBD2
cdr3_aa: CASSNSGGVYEQYF
cdr3_nt: TGTGCCAGCAGTAATAGCGGGGGGGTCTACGAGCAGTACTTC

v_call: TRBV5-4
clone_size: -
j_call: TRBJ1-3
d_call: -
cdr3_aa: CASSGGGQSGNTIYF
cdr3_nt: TGTGCCAGCAGCGGGGGAGGGCAATCTGGAAACACCATATATTTT

v_call: TRBV11-2
clone_size: -
j_call: TRBJ2-7
d_call: TRBD2
cdr3_aa: CASSPLVFAGVTYEQYF
cdr3_nt: TGTGCCAGCAGCCCCCTAGTTTTTGCGGGGGTAACCTACGAGCAGTACTTC

v_call: TRBV2
clone_size: once
j_call: TRBJ2-5
d_call: TRBD1
cdr3_aa: CASGRTGSKETQYF
cdr3_nt: TGTGCCAGCGGACGGACAGGGTCAAAAGAGACCCAGTACTTC

v_call: TRBV2
clone_size: -
j_call: TRBJ1-5
d_call: TRBD1
cdr3_aa: CASSAGTGNQPQHF
cdr3_nt: TGTGCCAGCAGCGCCGGGACAGGCAATCAGCCCCAGCATTTT